At least ten counts were recorded for the clone carrying this T cell receptor beta chain. Its antigen is unknown. These data originate in a study of T-cell memory formation after mild COVID-19. The study, taken as a whole, reports: Clones that shrank (day 15 to 85) were balanced CD4/CD8, whereas later expanders leaned CD4+. CD4+ contracting clones were mainly CM and EM; CD8+ ones, EMRA. Some responding clones appeared in pre-infection memory, suggesting cross-reactive memory joined.

5'RACE with constant-segment primers yielded barcoded, UMI-tagged TCR alpha and TCR beta cDNA libraries. TCRdb fed the 5' RACE reads into MiXCR, producing one record per CDR3 protein. Altogether 470,000 or so distinct CDR3 sequences are present, around 20% being singletons, with the ten largest covering roughly 8.4%. V was clipped by 0 bases and J by 0 bases, with 9 bases between them. Germline values: CDR1 MNHNY, CDR2 SVGAGI (reference sequence). This CDR3 contains 16 residues. This clonotype originated in an adult woman who had mild COVID-19 (a few samples of this study predate the infection). Cell type and time point are not known. This chain links TRBV6-6 with TRBJ2-1, with no clear D. Sequenced material: PBMCs or a T cell subset sorted from them (not recorded which). CDR3 in DNA: TGTGCCAGCAGTTACTCCTCGCTGAGCTCCTACAATGAGCAGTTCTTC. This sequence encodes CASSYSSLSSYNEQFF.